These 27 T cell receptor beta chains came from one sample sequenced in a study of CD4 T cell repertoires in COVID-19 listed by TCRdb under 2021. In the paper's terms, the time point label means: sample from a COVID-19-recovered individual after infection. Receptor amplification or capture employed the immunoSEQ multiplex PCR assay. The table was pulled from immuneACCESS by TCRdb, which kept in-frame rearrangements only. Such tables lose some clones; where checked, under half of the loss comes from unresolved V genes, and the rest has no known cause. For this sample the table gives about 75,000 clones, of which 83% were detected only once. Clones ranked in the top ten supply over 0.45% of the sample. Sample: CD4+ T cells from peripheral blood, taken after recovery from COVID-19. These TCRs come from a human donor who had COVID-19.

V usage is TRBV5-1 and J usage is TRBJ2-3; TRBD2 might be the D (5 bases). Trimming stripped 4 bases from V and 4 bases from J, with 13 bases between. Germline assignment: CDR1 SGHRS and CDR2 YFSETQ. The CDR3 has 14 residues. CDR3 DNA: TGCGCCAGCAGCCTCTCGTTGGGAGCAGATACGCAGTATTTT. Protein: CASSLSLGADTQYF.

The chain is built from TRBV7-9 and TRBJ1-5; possibly TRBD1 for D (6 bases). CDR3 length equals 16 residues. Germline V lookup: CDR1 SEHNR, CDR2 FQNEAQ (reference sequence). With 5 bases removed from V and 4 bases from J, the gap between germline ends came to 18 bases. CDR3 coding DNA: TGTGCCAGCAGCCCGGGGGCTAGAACTGAGAATCAGCCCCAGCATTTT. It encodes CASSPGARTENQPQHF.

The V gene is TRBV5-1, the J gene TRBJ2-1; D remains unclear. V shed 0 bases and J shed 6 bases, with 4 bases lying between them. CDR1 SGHRS and CDR2 YFSETQ come from the germline V gene. The CDR3 has 12 residues. CDR3 DNA: TGCGCCAGCAGCTTGGGCCGCAATGAGCAGTTCTTC. Translation: CASSLGRNEQFF. The complete variable domain, with remaining parts taken from reference TRBV5-1 and TRBJ2-1, reads KAGVTQTPRYLIKTRGQQVTLSCSPISGHRSVSWYQQTPGQGLQFLFEYFSETQRNKGNFPGRFSGRQFSNSRSEMNVSTLELGDSALYLCASSLGRNEQFFGPGTRLTVL.

This chain links TRBV28 with TRBJ2-3; D not certain. The length of the CDR3 is 14 residues. The V gene's germline CDR1 is MDHEN and CDR2 SYDVKM. V was pared by 7 bases and J by 1 base, with 12 bases between. The CDR3 reads CASTDGTGTDTQYF. The CDR3 bases are TGTGCCAGCACCGACGGAACAGGCACAGATACGCAGTATTTT. The whole variable domain, filled in from reference TRBV28 and TRBJ2-3, reads DVKVTQSSRYLVKRTGEKVFLECVQDMDHENMFWYRQDPGLGLRLIYFSYDVKMKEKGDIPEGYSVSREKKERFSLILESASTNQTSMYLCASTDGTGTDTQYFGPGTRLTVL.

This chain uses TRBV6-5 with TRBJ2-7; D unresolved. V lost 7 bases and J 3 bases, leaving 13 bases between the germline ends. CDR1 is MNHEY, CDR2 SVGAGI, per germline. There are 13 residues in the CDR3. The CDR3 DNA reads TGTGCCAGCACTCCCGGGTCTGACTACGAGCAGTACTTC. This encodes CASTPGSDYEQYF.

The chain recombines TRBV12-3 or TRBV12-4 with TRBJ2-7; possibly TRBD1 for D (5 bases). Trimming shortened V by 6 bases and J by 4 bases, and 13 bases separated the two germline ends. CDR3 length equals 13 residues. The CDR3 reads CASSLQEPYEQYF. The CDR3 DNA reads TGTGCCAGCAGCTTACAGGAGCCGTACGAGCAGTACTTC.

The rearrangement joins TRBV6-5 to TRBJ1-2; D remains ambiguous. The V gene's germline CDR1 is MNHEY and CDR2 SVGAGI. The CDR3 has 13 amino acids. Trimming left V 6 bases short and J 3 bases short, with 11 bases between. For the CDR3, the DNA is TGTGCCAGCAGGATAGACATCGACTATGGCTACACCTTC. Amino acids: CASRIDIDYGYTF.

This clone was seen just once. Other DNA sequences in this sample translate to the same CDR3. J is TRBJ1-1 and V is TRBV5-1; tentatively, D is TRBD1 (5 bases). Germline V gene lookup returns CDR1 SGHRS and CDR2 YFSETQ. The CDR3 consists of 14 residues. The germline V and J ends were trimmed by 3 bases and 1 base, with 10 bases remaining between them. The CDR3 DNA follows: TGCGCCAGCAGCTCCGGGACGGCGAACACTGAAGCTTTCTTT. The encoded protein is CASSSGTANTEAFF. Based on the CDR3 plus reference TRBV5-1 and TRBJ1-1, the full variable domain is KAGVTQTPRYLIKTRGQQVTLSCSPISGHRSVSWYQQTPGQGLQFLFEYFSETQRNKGNFPGRFSGRQFSNSRSEMNVSTLELGDSALYLCASSSGTANTEAFFGQGTRLTVV.

J is TRBJ2-5 and V is TRBV7-6, with TRBD1 identical over 8 bases. There are 16 residues in the CDR3. Germline assignment: CDR1 SGHVS and CDR2 FNYEAQ. V lost 5 bases and J lost 1; bases outside the gene matches: 9. This CDR3 reads CASSARDRRFQETQYF. The CDR3 region has the DNA TGTGCCAGCAGCGCTCGGGACAGGCGATTCCAAGAGACCCAGTACTTC. Looking up the rest from reference TRBV7-6 and TRBJ2-5 gives the full variable domain: GAGVSQSPRYKVTKRGQDVALRCDPISGHVSLYWYRQALGQGPEFLTYFNYEAQQDKSGLPNDRFSAERPEGSISTLTIQRTEQRDSAMYRCASSARDRRFQETQYFGPGTRLLVL.

This chain joins TRBV3-1 (or the pseudogene TRBV3-2) and TRBJ2-5; D gene uncertain. Germline V gives CDR1 LGHDT, CDR2 YNNKEL (reference sequence). The germline V and J ends were trimmed by 6 bases and 4 bases, with 9 bases remaining between them. The CDR3 runs 12 residues. CDR3 coding DNA: TGTGCCAGCAGGTTCGCGCTAGAGACCCAGTACTTC. Protein: CASRFALETQYF.

DNA of the CDR3: TGCGCCAGCAGCCCGGTCATCAGGGGACTCGGGAACACTGAAGCTTTCTTT. Amino acids: CASSPVIRGLGNTEAFF. The V call is TRBV4-1, the J call TRBJ1-1, with a tentative D call TRBD1 (6 bases). The germline gives CDR1 MGHRA, CDR2 YSYEKL. CDR3 length: 17 residues. Trimming pared 4 bases from V and 1 base from J, leaving 19 bases between.

The chain couples TRBV2 to TRBJ1-1; D is perhaps TRBD1 (5 bases). V dropped 2 bases and J dropped 2 bases, with 9 bases sitting between them. The CDR3 consists of 14 residues. Germline V gene data show CDR1 as SNHLY and CDR2 as FYNNEI. The CDR3 region is CASSERGPNTEAFF. CDR3 bases: TGTGCCAGCAGTGAAAGGGGCCCCAACACTGAAGCTTTCTTT.

A single count supports this clone. This chain links TRBV18 with TRBJ2-1, with D perhaps being TRBD1 or TRBD2 (5 bases each). The length of the CDR3 is 13 residues. Trimming left V 6 bases short and J 7 bases short, with 13 bases between. The V gene's germline CDR1 is KGHSH and CDR2 LQKENI. CDR3 amino acids: CASSSGPLNEQFF. CDR3 nucleotide sequence: TGTGCCAGCTCCTCGGGGCCCCTGAATGAGCAGTTCTTC. Variable domain in full (rest from reference TRBV18 and TRBJ2-1): NAGVMQNPRHLVRRRGQEARLRCSPMKGHSHVYWYRQLPEEGLKFMVYLQKENIIDESGMPKERFSAEFPKEGPSILRIQQVVRGDSAAYFCASSSGPLNEQFFGPGTRLTVL.

The chain couples TRBV29-1 to TRBJ2-5; 10 nucleotides line up with TRBD1. Trimming cost V 1 base and J 5 bases; bases outside gene matches: 10. CDR3 length: 16 residues. Germline assignment: CDR1 SQVTM and CDR2 ANQGSEA. In DNA, the CDR3 is TGCAGCGTTGAAGGCGTCGACAGGGGGCTCTCGGAGACCCAGTACTTC. This encodes CSVEGVDRGLSETQYF.

The rearrangement joins TRBV5-6 to TRBJ1-2; possibly TRBD1 for D (6 bases). In germline, CDR1 is SGHDT, CDR2 YYEEEE. This CDR3 is 13 amino acids long. V was clipped by 6 bases and J by 8 bases, with 17 bases between them. The CDR3 loop is CASIGQSLRGYTF. CDR3 sequence (DNA): TGTGCCAGCATTGGACAGAGCCTACGGGGCTACACCTTC.

This clone appeared a single time. V usage is TRBV4-1 and J usage is TRBJ2-7; the match to TRBD1 covers 7 bases. Unmatched junction bases numbered 2, after V lost 0 bases and J lost 3 bases. This CDR3 spans 14 amino acids. Germline values: CDR1 MGHRA, CDR2 YSYEKL. The CDR3: CASSQDGTDYEQYF. In DNA form, the CDR3 reads TGCGCCAGCAGCCAAGATGGGACAGACTACGAGCAGTACTTC.

CDR3 in DNA: TGTGCCAGTAGTACGGGACATCGGAGTGGGGGAAACACCATATATTTT. It codes for CASSTGHRSGGNTIYF. V and J are TRBV19 and TRBJ1-3, with D perhaps TRBD1 (6 bases). Germline assignment: CDR1 LNHDA and CDR2 SQIVND (reference sequence). The V and J ends lost 4 bases and 4 bases respectively, with 17 bases between them. This CDR3 has 16 amino acids.

Details on this clone: Within the sample, other DNA sequences also encode this same CDR3. V is TRBV19 and J is TRBJ1-1, with D possibly matching TRBD1 (5 bases). The germline V and J ends were trimmed by 3 bases and 3 bases, with 8 bases remaining between them. Germline V gene sequence: CDR1 LNHDA, CDR2 SQIVND (reference sequence). This CDR3 has 13 amino acids. The CDR3 sequence is CASSIGRDTEAFF. The CDR3 DNA is TGTGCCAGTAGTATCGGCAGGGACACTGAAGCTTTCTTT.

The chain is built from TRBV3-1 (or the pseudogene TRBV3-2) and TRBJ1-2, with D perhaps matching TRBD1 (5 bases). Trimming removed 4 bases from V and 2 bases from J, with 8 bases in between. The CDR3 runs 13 residues. Germline-derived CDR1 and CDR2 are LGHDT and YNNKEL (reference sequence). The CDR3 bases are TGTGCCAGCAGCCGCGACAGCAACTATGGCTACACCTTC. Protein: CASSRDSNYGYTF.

V is TRBV7-3 and J is TRBJ1-1; D gene uncertain. V lost 5 bases and J lost 0, with 10 bases in between. Germline CDR1 is SGHTA and CDR2 is FQGTGA. CDR3 length equals 14 residues. CDR3 coding DNA: TGTGCCAGCAGCGGAGGACCGCTGAACACTGAAGCTTTCTTT. It yields the protein CASSGGPLNTEAFF.

This clone came up once. This sequence joins TRBV3-1 (or the pseudogene TRBV3-2) and TRBJ2-3, with D unresolved. The CDR3 length is 12 residues. Trimming removed 5 bases from V and 6 bases from J, with 9 bases in between. The germline CDR1 and CDR2 sequences are LGHDT and YNNKEL (reference sequence). The CDR3 is CASSNGDDTQYF. The CDR3 DNA reads as TGTGCCAGCAGCAATGGAGACGATACGCAGTATTTT.

The gene calls are TRBV6-5 and TRBJ2-2, with D tentatively TRBD2 (6 bases). CDR1 and CDR2 from the germline V gene are MNHEY and SVGAGI. V lost 7 bases, J lost 7 bases, and 19 bases lay in between. This CDR3 is 15 amino acids long. This CDR3 is CASTLGGRDDGELFF. The DNA for the CDR3 is TGTGCCAGCACTCTCGGGGGACGCGATGACGGGGAGCTGTTTTTT.

The chain has TRBV29-1 and TRBJ2-7, with 8 bases that match TRBD2. Germline assignment: CDR1 SQVTM and CDR2 ANQGSEA. The CDR3 has 12 amino acids. V gave up 3 bases and J gave up 5 bases; unmatched junction bases: 3. The CDR3 sequence is CSVEAGGHEQYF. The CDR3, as DNA: TGCAGCGTTGAGGCGGGGGGACACGAGCAGTACTTC.

The chain combines TRBV19 with TRBJ2-2; TRBD1 is a possible D gene (6 bases). This CDR3 comprises 17 residues. Trimming stripped 2 bases from V and 6 bases from J, with 19 bases between. CDR1 is LNHDA, CDR2 SQIVND, per germline (reference sequence). CDR3 amino acids: CASSIKVGRGVPGELFF. CDR3 coding DNA: TGTGCCAGTAGTATAAAGGTGGGCAGGGGAGTCCCCGGGGAGCTGTTTTTT. The whole variable domain, remainder taken from reference TRBV19 and TRBJ2-2, is DGGITQSPKYLFRKEGQNVTLSCEQNLNHDAMYWYRQDPGQGLRLIYYSQIVNDFQKGDIAEGYSVSREKKESFPLTVTSAQKNPTAFYLCASSIKVGRGVPGELFFGEGSRLTVL.

The rearrangement uses TRBV6-5 and TRBJ1-2; 9 bases fit TRBD1. Germline assignment: CDR1 MNHEY and CDR2 SVGAGI. This CDR3 contains 14 residues. V dropped 6 bases and J dropped 4; count of bases not matched to a gene: 6. The CDR3 nucleotides are TGTGCCAGCAGGGATGGGACAGGGAGCTATGGCTACACCTTC. Translating it yields CASRDGTGSYGYTF.

This clone was seen a handful of times. V and J are TRBV4-2 and TRBJ2-7; 13 bases fit TRBD2. V trimming: 1 base; J trimming: 2 bases; junction bases outside the gene matches: 8. This CDR3 has 18 amino acids. Germline V gene lookup returns CDR1 LGHNA and CDR2 YNFKEQ. The CDR3 reads CASSQAEGLAGPTYEQYF. The CDR3 nucleotides are TGTGCCAGCAGCCAAGCCGAGGGACTAGCGGGACCGACCTACGAGCAGTACTTC.

This rearrangement joins TRBV28 to TRBJ1-4, with TRBD1 identical over 8 bases. After removal of 6 bases from V and 8 bases from J, the junction contained 5 bases not matched to a gene. This CDR3 region has 13 residues. From germline, CDR1 is MDHEN and CDR2 SYDVKM. The DNA of the CDR3 is TGTGCCAGCAGAAGGACAGGGAACGAAAAACTGTTTTTT. It specifies CASRRTGNEKLFF. Full variable domain (missing parts from reference TRBV28 and TRBJ1-4): DVKVTQSSRYLVKRTGEKVFLECVQDMDHENMFWYRQDPGLGLRLIYFSYDVKMKEKGDIPEGYSVSREKKERFSLILESASTNQTSMYLCASRRTGNEKLFFGSGTQLSVL.